This TCR beta chain was observed in a study of T cell responses to AZD1222 COVID-19 vaccine. Germline assignment: CDR1 MNHEY and CDR2 SVGEGT. Trimming left V 2 bases short and J 3 bases short, with 13 bases between. This CDR3 is 15 amino acids long. Clones were read by immunoSEQ multiplex PCR, and TCRdb kept only the in-frame ones, dropping some. The table shows 130,000 or so clones, with more than 85% occurring only once. Points on this clone: Its antigen is undetermined.

The study, taken as a whole, reports: Unmutated variant regions are reportedly the target of nearly half of TCRs that are spike-specific. The study identified only six AZD1222 recipients as seropositive at baseline. Vaccination with two AZD1222 doses was followed by a rise in Spike-specific TCR breadth and depth. After the peak T cell response, and only then, were repertoires sampled.

This clonotype originated in an adult who received the AZD1222 COVID-19 vaccine. The V call is TRBV6-2 or TRBV6-3, the J call TRBJ1-1, with D perhaps TRBD1 (5 bases). Source: peripheral blood, taken 28 days after the second AZD1222 dose. CDR3 coding DNA: TGTGCCAGCAGTTACCCCGTTGGGGGGGACACTGAAGCTTTCTTT. This translates into CASSYPVGGDTEAFF.